This is a list of T cell receptor beta chains from one sample in a study of blood T cell repertoires in COVID-19. The method was immunoSEQ multiplex PCR; TCRdb's version includes in-frame clones alone and lacks a portion of them. The repertoire holds roughly 240,000 clones, roughly 85% seen once, with 3.6% in the top ten. Sequencing used PBMCs or T cells enriched from blood (not recorded which). The source is a woman in her forties who had been exposed to COVID-19. Each CDR3 is given with its conserved first and last residue. The D gene is left open where the match is weak.

v_call: TRBV19
d_call: NA
j_call: TRBJ1-2
cdr3_aa: CASSPEGHGYTF

v_call: TRBV19
d_call: NA
j_call: TRBJ1-4
cdr3_aa: CASSAQPSSEKLFF

v_call: TRBV7-9
d_call: NA
j_call: TRBJ2-7
cdr3_aa: CASSFEVLPEQYF

v_call: TRBV3-1/TRBV3-2
d_call: TRBD1
j_call: TRBJ2-5
cdr3_aa: CASSLLQGQETQYF

v_call: TRBV27
d_call: TRBD1
j_call: TRBJ1-3
cdr3_aa: CASRDLGQGRRTGNTIYF

v_call: TRBV11-2
d_call: TRBD2
j_call: TRBJ2-3
cdr3_aa: CASSARGTSGGARVDTQYF

v_call: TRBV11-3
d_call: NA
j_call: TRBJ2-5
cdr3_aa: CASSLFLPPDSKETQYF

v_call: TRBV9
d_call: TRBD2
j_call: TRBJ2-2
cdr3_aa: CASSVASGGTNTGELFF

v_call: TRBV11-2
d_call: NA
j_call: TRBJ2-1
cdr3_aa: CASSLRADGSLYNEQFF

v_call: TRBV7-9
d_call: TRBD2
j_call: TRBJ2-1
cdr3_aa: CASRDISGGAYNEQFF

v_call: TRBV27
d_call: NA
j_call: TRBJ1-1
cdr3_aa: CASRSGSPYTEAFF